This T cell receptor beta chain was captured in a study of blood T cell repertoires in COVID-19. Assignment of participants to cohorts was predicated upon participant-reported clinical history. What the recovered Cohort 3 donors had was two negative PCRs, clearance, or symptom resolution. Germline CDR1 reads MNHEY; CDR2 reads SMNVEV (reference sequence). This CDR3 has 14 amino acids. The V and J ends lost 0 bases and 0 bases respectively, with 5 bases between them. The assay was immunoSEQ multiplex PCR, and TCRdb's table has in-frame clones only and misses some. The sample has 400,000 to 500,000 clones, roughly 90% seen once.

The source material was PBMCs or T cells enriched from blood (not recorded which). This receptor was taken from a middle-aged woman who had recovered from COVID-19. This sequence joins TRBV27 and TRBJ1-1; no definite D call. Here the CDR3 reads CASSLSEVNTEAFF. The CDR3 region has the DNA TGTGCCAGCAGTTTATCGGAGGTGAACACTGAAGCTTTCTTT.